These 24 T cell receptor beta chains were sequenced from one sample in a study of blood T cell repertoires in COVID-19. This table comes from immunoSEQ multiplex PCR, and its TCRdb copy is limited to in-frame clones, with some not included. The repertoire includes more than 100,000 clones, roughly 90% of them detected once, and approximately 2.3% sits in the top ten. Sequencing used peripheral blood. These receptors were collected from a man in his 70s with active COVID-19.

The CDR3 spells CASSYGTNYEQYF. The CDR3 nucleotides are TGTGCCAGCAGTTATGGGACTAACTACGAGCAGTACTTC. J is TRBJ2-7 and V is TRBV6-5, with 7 bases fitting TRBD2. The CDR3 is 13 amino acids. Germline V gene data show CDR1 as MNHEY and CDR2 as SVGAGI. V lost 3 bases to trimming and J lost 3 bases; unmatched junction nucleotides: 2.

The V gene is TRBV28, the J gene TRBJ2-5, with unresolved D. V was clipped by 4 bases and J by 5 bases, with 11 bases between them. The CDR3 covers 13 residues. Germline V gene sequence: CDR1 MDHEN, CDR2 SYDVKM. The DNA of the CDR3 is TGTGCCAGCAGTTCACTCCCCCTGGAGACCCAGTACTTC. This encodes CASSSLPLETQYF.

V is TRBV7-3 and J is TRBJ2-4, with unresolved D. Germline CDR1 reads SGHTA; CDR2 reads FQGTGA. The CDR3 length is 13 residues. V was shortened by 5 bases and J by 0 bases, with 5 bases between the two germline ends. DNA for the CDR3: TGTGCCAGCAGCGGGCTAGCCAAAAACATTCAGTACTTC. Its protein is CASSGLAKNIQYF.

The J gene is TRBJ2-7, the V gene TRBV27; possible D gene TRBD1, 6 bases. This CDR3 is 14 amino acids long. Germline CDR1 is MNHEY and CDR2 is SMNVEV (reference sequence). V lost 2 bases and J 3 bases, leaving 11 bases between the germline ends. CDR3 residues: CASSLAQGNYEQYF. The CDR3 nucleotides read TGTGCCAGCAGTTTAGCACAGGGTAACTACGAGCAGTACTTC.

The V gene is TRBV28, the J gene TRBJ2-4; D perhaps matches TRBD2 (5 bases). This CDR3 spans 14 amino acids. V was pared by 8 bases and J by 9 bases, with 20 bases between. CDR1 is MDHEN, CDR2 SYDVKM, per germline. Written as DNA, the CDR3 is TGTGCCAGCGGTATTTGGGCAGCGGACGGCATTCAGTACTTC. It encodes CASGIWAADGIQYF.

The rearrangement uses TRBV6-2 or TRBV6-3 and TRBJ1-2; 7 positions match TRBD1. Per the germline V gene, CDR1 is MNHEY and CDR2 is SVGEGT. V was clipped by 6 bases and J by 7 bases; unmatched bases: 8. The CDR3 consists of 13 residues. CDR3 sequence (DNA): TGTGCCAGCAGCATGACAGGGATTGGTGGCTACACCTTC. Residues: CASSMTGIGGYTF.

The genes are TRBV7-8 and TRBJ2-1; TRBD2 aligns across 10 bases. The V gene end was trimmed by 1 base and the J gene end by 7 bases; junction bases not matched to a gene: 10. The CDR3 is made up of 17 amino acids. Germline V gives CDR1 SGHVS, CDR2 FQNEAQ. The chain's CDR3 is CASSLDGSSGRSNEQFF. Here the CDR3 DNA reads TGTGCCAGCAGCTTAGATGGGTCTAGCGGGAGAAGTAATGAGCAGTTCTTC.

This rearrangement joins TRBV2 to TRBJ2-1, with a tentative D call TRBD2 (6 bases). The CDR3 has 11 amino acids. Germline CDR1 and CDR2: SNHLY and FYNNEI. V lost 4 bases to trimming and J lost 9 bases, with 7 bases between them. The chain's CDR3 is CASSVRGEQFF. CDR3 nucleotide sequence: TGTGCCAGCAGTGTGCGGGGTGAGCAGTTCTTC.

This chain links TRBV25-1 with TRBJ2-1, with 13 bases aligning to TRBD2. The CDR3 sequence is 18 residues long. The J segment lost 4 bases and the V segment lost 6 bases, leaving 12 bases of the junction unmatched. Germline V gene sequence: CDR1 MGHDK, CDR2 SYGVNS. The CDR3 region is CASSGTSGDYARYNEQFF. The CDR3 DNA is TGTGCCAGCAGCGGGACTAGCGGGGATTATGCTAGATACAATGAGCAGTTCTTC.

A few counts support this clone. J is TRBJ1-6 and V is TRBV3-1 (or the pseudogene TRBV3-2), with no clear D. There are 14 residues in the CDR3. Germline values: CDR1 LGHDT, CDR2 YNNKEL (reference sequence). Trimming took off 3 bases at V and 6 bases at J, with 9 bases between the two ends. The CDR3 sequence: CASSQGSLNSPLHF. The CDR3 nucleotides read TGTGCCAGCAGCCAGGGCAGCCTTAATTCACCCCTCCACTTT.

The CDR3 sequence is CASSPQALMNTEAFF. DNA for the CDR3: TGCGCCAGCAGCCCACAGGCCCTCATGAACACTGAAGCTTTCTTT. V and J are TRBV5-1 and TRBJ1-1, with D tentatively TRBD1 (5 bases). The germline CDR1 and CDR2 sequences are SGHRS and YFSETQ. The CDR3 is made up of 15 amino acids. V was clipped by 4 bases and J by 0 bases, with 13 bases between them.

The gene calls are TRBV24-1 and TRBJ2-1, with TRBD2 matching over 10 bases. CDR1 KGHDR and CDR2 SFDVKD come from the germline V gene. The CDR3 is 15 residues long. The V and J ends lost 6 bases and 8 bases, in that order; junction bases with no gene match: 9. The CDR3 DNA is TGTGCCACCAGTCCCCCTAGCGGGAGTGGTGATGAGCAGTTCTTC. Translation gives CATSPPSGSGDEQFF.

The CDR3 protein is CASTKQGTHNTGELFF. As DNA, the CDR3 is TGTGCCAGCACCAAACAGGGGACTCACAACACCGGGGAGCTGTTTTTT. This chain uses TRBV5-8 with TRBJ2-2, with a possible D match to TRBD1 (7 bases). This CDR3 contains 16 residues. Germline V gene data show CDR1 as SGHTS and CDR2 as YDEGEE. The V end was cut by 6 bases, the J end by 2 bases, with 17 bases between.

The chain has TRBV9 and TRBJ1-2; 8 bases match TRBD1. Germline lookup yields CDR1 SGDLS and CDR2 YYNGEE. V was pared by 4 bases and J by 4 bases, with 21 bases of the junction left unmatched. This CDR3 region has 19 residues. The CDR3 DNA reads TGTGCCAGCAGCCCCAGATGGTCCACTCACTCACAGGGGGTCTATGGCTACACCTTC. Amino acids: CASSPRWSTHSQGVYGYTF.

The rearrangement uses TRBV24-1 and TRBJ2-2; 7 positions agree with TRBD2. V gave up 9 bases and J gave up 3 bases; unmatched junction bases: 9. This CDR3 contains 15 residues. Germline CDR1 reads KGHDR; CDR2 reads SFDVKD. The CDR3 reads CATPLGGSYTGELFF. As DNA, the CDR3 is TGTGCCACCCCTCTTGGCGGGAGTTACACCGGGGAGCTGTTTTTT.

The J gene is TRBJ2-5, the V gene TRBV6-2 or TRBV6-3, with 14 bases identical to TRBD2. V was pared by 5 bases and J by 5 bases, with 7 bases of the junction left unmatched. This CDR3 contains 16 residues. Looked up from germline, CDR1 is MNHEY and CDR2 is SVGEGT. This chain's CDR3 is CASSTTSGRVEETQYF. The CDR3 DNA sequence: TGTGCCAGCAGTACGACTAGCGGGAGGGTCGAGGAGACCCAGTACTTC.

The CDR3 nucleotides are TGTGCCAGCTCGCGGGGGGGTACCTACGAGCAGTACTTC. Translating it yields CASSRGGTYEQYF. V usage is TRBV18 and J usage is TRBJ2-7; 9 nucleotides line up with TRBD2. Germline V lookup: CDR1 KGHSH, CDR2 LQKENI. The CDR3 contains 13 residues. The J segment lost 2 bases and the V segment lost 6 bases, leaving 2 bases of the junction unmatched.

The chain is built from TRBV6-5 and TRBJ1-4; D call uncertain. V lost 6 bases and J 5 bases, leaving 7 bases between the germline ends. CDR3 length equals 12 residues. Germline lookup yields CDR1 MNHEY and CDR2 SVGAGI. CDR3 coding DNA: TGTGCCAGCAGAGCGGCAAATGAAAAACTGTTTTTT. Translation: CASRAANEKLFF.

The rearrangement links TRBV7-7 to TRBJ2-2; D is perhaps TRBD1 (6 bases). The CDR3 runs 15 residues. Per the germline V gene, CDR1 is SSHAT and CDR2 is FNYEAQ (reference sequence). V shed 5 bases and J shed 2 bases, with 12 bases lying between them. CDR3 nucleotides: TGTGCCAGCAGCCCGCGGACAGCCAACACCGGGGAGCTGTTTTTT. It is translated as CASSPRTANTGELFF.

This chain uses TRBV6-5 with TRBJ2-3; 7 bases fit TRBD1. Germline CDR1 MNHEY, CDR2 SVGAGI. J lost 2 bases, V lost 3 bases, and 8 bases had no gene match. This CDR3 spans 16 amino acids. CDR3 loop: CASSYSDRATTDTQYF. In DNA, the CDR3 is TGTGCCAGCAGTTATTCCGACAGGGCCACCACAGATACGCAGTATTTT.

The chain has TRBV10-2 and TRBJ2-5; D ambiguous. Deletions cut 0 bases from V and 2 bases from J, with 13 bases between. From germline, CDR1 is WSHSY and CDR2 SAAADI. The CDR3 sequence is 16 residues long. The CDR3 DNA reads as TGCGCCAGCAGTGAGTCTCAGGTGCCCACTCAAGAGACCCAGTACTTC. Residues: CASSESQVPTQETQYF.

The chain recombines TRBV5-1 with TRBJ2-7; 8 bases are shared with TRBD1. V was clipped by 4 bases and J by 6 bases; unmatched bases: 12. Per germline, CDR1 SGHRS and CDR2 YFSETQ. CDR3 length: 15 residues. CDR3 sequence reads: CASSNTGGSESEQYF. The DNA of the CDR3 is TGCGCCAGCAGCAACACAGGGGGATCGGAGAGCGAGCAGTACTTC.

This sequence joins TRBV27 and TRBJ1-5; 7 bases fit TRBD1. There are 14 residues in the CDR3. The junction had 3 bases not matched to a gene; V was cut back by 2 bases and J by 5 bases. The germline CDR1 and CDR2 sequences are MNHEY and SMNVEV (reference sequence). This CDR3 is CASSLRQGYQPQHF. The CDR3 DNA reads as TGTGCCAGCAGTTTACGACAGGGTTATCAGCCCCAGCATTTT.

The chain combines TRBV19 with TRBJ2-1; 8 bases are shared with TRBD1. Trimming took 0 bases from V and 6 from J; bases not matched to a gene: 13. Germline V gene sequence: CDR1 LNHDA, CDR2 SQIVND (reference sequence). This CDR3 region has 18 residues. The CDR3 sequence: CASSIDSQGAVTSNEQFF. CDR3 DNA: TGTGCCAGTAGTATAGATAGTCAGGGGGCAGTGACAAGCAATGAGCAGTTCTTC.